These 19 T cell receptor beta chains share one sample of origin, sequenced in a study of cytotoxic CD8 clonotypes in ibrutinib-treated CLL. Clones were sequenced by immunoSEQ multiplex PCR, and TCRdb holds only the in-frame ones, with some missing. The table shows tens of thousands of clones, with around 83% occurring only once. Material: PBMCs, obtained before ibrutinib treatment. The receptors stem from a human donor with chronic lymphocytic leukemia.

This clone was detected ten times or more. The CDR3 DNA reads TGCAGCGTTGAAACAGGGAAGGTGGCAGATACGCAGTATTTT. This translates into CSVETGKVADTQYF. The chain employs TRBV29-1 and TRBJ2-3, with TRBD1 as a possible D gene (6 bases). Germline V lookup: CDR1 SQVTM, CDR2 ANQGSEA. CDR3 size: 14 residues. V lost 2 bases and J 4 bases, leaving 13 bases between the germline ends.

This sequence joins TRBV5-1 and TRBJ2-1; possibly TRBD2 for D (6 bases). The ends were cut back, 4 bases at V and 5 bases at J, with 22 bases in the middle. The germline gives CDR1 SGHRS, CDR2 YFSETQ. CDR3 size: 17 residues. The chain's CDR3 is CASSPTLTRSRDNEQFF. Here the CDR3 DNA reads TGCGCCAGCAGCCCAACCTTGACTAGATCAAGAGACAATGAGCAGTTCTTC.

V gene TRBV2 combines with J gene TRBJ2-7, with 9 bases fitting TRBD2. CDR1 is SNHLY and CDR2 is FYNNEI in the germline V gene. Trimming took 6 bases from V and 5 from J; bases not matched to a gene: 11. The CDR3 runs 15 residues. CDR3 nucleotides: TGTGCCAGCAGACGAACAGCGGGAGGCCCGAACGAGCAGTACTTC. It codes for CASRRTAGGPNEQYF. Supplemented by reference TRBV2 and TRBJ2-7, the full variable domain reads EPEVTQTPSHQVTQMGQEVILRCVPISNHLYFYWYRQILGQKVEFLVSFYNNEISEKSEIFDDQFSVERPDGSNFTLKIRSTKLEDSAMYFCASRRTAGGPNEQYFGPGTRLTVT.

This chain joins TRBV6-5 and TRBJ2-1; D is unclear. CDR1 is MNHEY and CDR2 is SVGAGI in the germline V gene. V shed 4 bases and J shed 4 bases, with 17 bases lying between them. The CDR3 runs to 16 residues. The CDR3 sequence: CASSSDRTRIYNEQFF. In nucleotides, the CDR3 is TGTGCCAGCAGTTCCGACCGGACGAGAATATACAATGAGCAGTTCTTC.

The chain employs TRBV27 and TRBJ2-7; 7 positions agree with TRBD2. This CDR3 spans 15 amino acids. Germline V gene sequence: CDR1 MNHEY, CDR2 SMNVEV (reference sequence). With V trimmed by 5 bases and J by 4 bases, 11 bases remained unmatched. DNA of the CDR3: TGTGCCAGCAGTCTACAGACGGGAGGACCTTACGAGCAGTACTTC. The encoded protein is CASSLQTGGPYEQYF.

This clone was detected a few times. The J gene is TRBJ2-1, the V gene TRBV5-1; 13 nucleotides align to TRBD2. This CDR3 has 17 amino acids. V lost 4 bases, J lost 6 bases, and 10 bases stayed unmatched. From germline, CDR1 is SGHRS and CDR2 YFSETQ. This chain's CDR3 is CASSRSGLAGERNEQFF. Written as DNA, the CDR3 is TGCGCCAGCAGCCGGAGCGGACTAGCGGGAGAACGCAATGAGCAGTTCTTC. The variable domain in full, with the rest retrieved from reference TRBV5-1 and TRBJ2-1, is KAGVTQTPRYLIKTRGQQVTLSCSPISGHRSVSWYQQTPGQGLQFLFEYFSETQRNKGNFPGRFSGRQFSNSRSEMNVSTLELGDSALYLCASSRSGLAGERNEQFFGPGTRLTVL.

The rearrangement links TRBV19 to TRBJ2-6, with 10 bases that match TRBD1. CDR1 and CDR2 from the germline V gene are LNHDA and SQIVND (reference sequence). The CDR3 spans 16 residues. J was trimmed by 3 bases and V by 4 bases; bases with no gene match: 3. The CDR3 DNA reads as TGTGCCAGTAGTAGACAGGGGGCGAATGGGGCCAACGTCCTGACTTTC. It is translated as CASSRQGANGANVLTF.

The chain uses TRBV7-2 and TRBJ1-2, with D perhaps matching TRBD1 (5 bases). Germline loops: CDR1 SGHTA, CDR2 FQGNSA. CDR3 length: 15 amino acids. Trimming pared 1 base from V and 5 bases from J, leaving 14 bases between. CDR3 region: CASSLGWQGPYGYTF. The CDR3 region has the DNA TGTGCCAGCAGCTTAGGGTGGCAGGGCCCTTATGGCTACACCTTC. Combining the CDR3 with reference TRBV7-2 and TRBJ1-2 gives the whole variable domain GAGVSQSPSNKVTEKGKDVELRCDPISGHTALYWYRQSLGQGLEFLIYFQGNSAPDKSGLPSDRFSAERTGGSVSTLTIQRTQQEDSAVYLCASSLGWQGPYGYTFGSGTRLTVV.

This chain uses TRBV5-1 with TRBJ2-7; D is uncertain. Trimming pared 0 bases from V and 4 bases from J, leaving 8 bases between. Germline V gene sequence: CDR1 SGHRS, CDR2 YFSETQ. CDR3 size: 13 residues. The CDR3 sequence is CASSLDGVYEQYF. The CDR3 DNA reads TGCGCCAGCAGCTTGGATGGGGTTTACGAGCAGTACTTC.

The CDR3 here is CAWSAPRRASYEQYF. CDR3 bases: TGTGCCTGGAGTGCCCCGAGGAGGGCTTCCTACGAGCAGTACTTC. The chain carries TRBV30 and TRBJ2-7; tentatively, D is TRBD2 (6 bases). CDR1 GTSNPN and CDR2 SVGIG come from the germline V gene (reference sequence). This CDR3 contains 15 residues. Trimming removed 1 base from V and 1 base from J, with 14 bases in between. Looking up the rest from reference TRBV30 and TRBJ2-7 gives the full variable domain: SQTIHQWPATLVQPVGSPLSLECTVEGTSNPNLYWYRQAAGRGLQLLFYSVGIGQISSEVPQNLSASRPQDRQFILSSKKLLLSDSGFYLCAWSAPRRASYEQYFGPGTRLTVT.

V is TRBV2 and J is TRBJ1-4, with a weak D call TRBD1 (6 bases). This CDR3 has 14 residues. V lost 4 bases to trimming and J lost 8 bases, with 14 bases between them. The V gene's germline CDR1 is SNHLY and CDR2 FYNNEI. DNA for the CDR3: TGTGCCAGCAGTGTCCAGGGGTTGGACGAAAAACTGTTTTTT. Its translation: CASSVQGLDEKLFF.

The rearrangement links TRBV9 to TRBJ2-1; 10 bases line up with TRBD2. The CDR3 extends over 15 amino acids. After removal of 3 bases from V and 4 bases from J, the junction contained 4 bases not matched to a gene. CDR1 and CDR2 (germline): SGDLS, YYNGEE. For the CDR3, the DNA is TGTGCCAGCAGCGCAGGGACTAGCGTTTACAATGAGCAGTTCTTC. Its translation is CASSAGTSVYNEQFF.

The gene calls are TRBV28 and TRBJ1-1, with 11 bases identical to TRBD1. Germline trimming cut 5 bases from V and 3 bases from J; bases unmatched to any gene: 17. Germline lookup yields CDR1 MDHEN and CDR2 SYDVKM. The CDR3 runs 19 residues. The chain's CDR3 is CASSPFWDRGRRVDTEAFF. CDR3 DNA sequence: TGTGCCAGCAGTCCCTTTTGGGACAGGGGGAGAAGAGTGGACACTGAAGCTTTCTTT.

V and J are TRBV27 and TRBJ1-3; no definite D call. The CDR3 consists of 13 residues. Germline V lookup: CDR1 MNHEY, CDR2 SMNVEV (reference sequence). V was trimmed by 4 bases and J by 3 bases, leaving 7 bases between them. CDR3 sequence reads: CASSSLGGNTIYF. The CDR3 nucleotides are TGTGCCAGCAGTTCTCTCGGTGGAAACACCATATATTTT.

The rearrangement uses TRBV29-1 and TRBJ2-3; the D gene could be TRBD1 or TRBD2 (5 bases each). The CDR3 has 14 residues. The germline V gene encodes CDR1 SQVTM and CDR2 ANQGSEA. V shed 1 base and J shed 2 bases, with 10 bases lying between them. CDR3 protein: CSVEGGTTTDTQYF. The CDR3 DNA reads TGCAGCGTTGAAGGGGGGACCACCACAGATACGCAGTATTTT.

Only one count was recorded for this clone. The chain combines TRBV30 with TRBJ1-3; 8 bases agree with TRBD1. Germline V CDR1 and CDR2: GTSNPN, SVGIG (reference sequence). This CDR3 has 11 amino acids. V was clipped by 8 bases and J by 8 bases; unmatched bases: 5. The CDR3 nucleotides read TGTGCCGCCGGACAGGGCTACACCATATATTTT. Its translation is CAAGQGYTIYF.

The chain links TRBV4-1 to TRBJ2-7; tentatively, D is TRBD2 (5 bases). CDR1 and CDR2 (germline): MGHRA, YSYEKL. V dropped 4 bases and J dropped 7 bases, with 14 bases sitting between them. This CDR3 region has 13 residues. CDR3 sequence: CASSPLLRGEQYF. For the CDR3, the DNA is TGCGCCAGCAGCCCGTTACTTAGAGGGGAGCAGTACTTC.

The CDR3 coding sequence is TGTGCCATCAGTGAGTTGTCCTACGAGCAGTACTTC. This gives the protein CAISELSYEQYF. The chain links TRBV10-3 to TRBJ2-7; D is undetermined. V shed 1 base and J shed 1 base, with 2 bases lying between them. Germline V gene data show CDR1 as ENHRY and CDR2 as SYGVKD. This CDR3 has 12 amino acids.

The V gene is TRBV7-2, the J gene TRBJ1-2, with TRBD1 matching 12 bases. Per germline, CDR1 SGHTA and CDR2 FQGNSA. Losses at the gene ends were 4 bases for V and 4 bases for J; bases not matched to a gene: 10. The CDR3 totals 17 residues. The CDR3 protein is CASSSGQGAQAPYGYTF. CDR3 nucleotide sequence: TGTGCCAGCAGCTCGGGACAGGGGGCGCAGGCCCCCTATGGCTACACCTTC.